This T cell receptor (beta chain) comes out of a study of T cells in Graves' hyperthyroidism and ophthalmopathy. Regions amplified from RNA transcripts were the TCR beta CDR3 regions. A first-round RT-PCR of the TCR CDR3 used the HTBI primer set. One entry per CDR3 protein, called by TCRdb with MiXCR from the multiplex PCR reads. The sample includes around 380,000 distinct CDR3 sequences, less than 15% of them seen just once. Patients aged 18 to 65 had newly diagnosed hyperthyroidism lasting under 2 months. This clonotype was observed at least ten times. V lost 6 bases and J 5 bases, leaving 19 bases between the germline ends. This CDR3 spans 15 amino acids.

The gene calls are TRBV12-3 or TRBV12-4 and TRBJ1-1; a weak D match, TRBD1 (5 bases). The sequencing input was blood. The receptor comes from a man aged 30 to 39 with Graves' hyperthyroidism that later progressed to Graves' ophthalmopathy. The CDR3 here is CASSLRARGNTEAFF. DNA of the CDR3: TGTGCCAGCAGCCTGAGGGCCCGGGGGAATACTGAAGCTTTCTTT.